This T cell receptor beta chain derives from a study of shared clonotypes between healthy human individuals. As for the study in general: CD4 naive and CD4 memory each took three plates per donor, while CD8 naive took two and CD8 memory one.

Only in-frame clones appear in the TCRdb table, and some are missing; sequencing was by immunoSEQ multiplex PCR. This sample has 1.5 million to 2.5 million clones; roughly 95% occur once, and the top ten carry roughly 1%. Germline-derived CDR1 and CDR2 are MNHEY and SVGAGI. Trimming shortened V by 4 bases and J by 3 bases, and 9 bases separated the two germline ends. The CDR3 has 13 residues. CD45RO-negative, CCR7-positively selected cells formed the naive CD8 fraction, excluding terminally differentiated effector memory CD45RA+ cells. The sequenced material came from naive CD8+ T cells sorted from blood. The clonotype comes from a man younger than 35 in good health. The V and J genes are TRBV6-5 and TRBJ1-2, with D unclear. CDR3 loop: CASSSGEDYGYTF. CDR3 nucleotides: TGTGCCAGCAGTTCGGGAGAAGACTATGGCTACACCTTC.